This passage covers 10 T cell receptor beta chains from one sample sequenced in a study of beta chain features in type 1 diabetes. Since all of the isolated RNA was reverse transcribed, expressed TCRB transcripts were what got sequenced. Generated by immunoSEQ multiplex PCR, the TCRdb table keeps only in-frame clones and is missing some. The data contain 200,000 to 250,000 clones, about 9.3% of them singletons. The sequenced material came from naive CD4+ T cells from blood. The receptors were gathered from a woman under 30 in good health.

V and J are TRBV18 and TRBJ1-5; 7 positions agree with TRBD1. V gave up 4 bases and J gave up 6 bases; unmatched junction bases: 6. CDR3 size: 14 residues. Germline CDR1 and CDR2: KGHSH and LQKENI. CDR3 coding DNA: TGTGCCAGCTCACAACAGGGGACGCGTCAGCCCCAGCATTTT. It codes for CASSQQGTRQPQHF.

The J gene is TRBJ2-7, the V gene TRBV7-9; D is perhaps TRBD1 (6 bases). V shed 5 bases and J shed 0 bases, with 17 bases lying between them. Germline V gives CDR1 SEHNR, CDR2 FQNEAQ (reference sequence). The CDR3 length is 16 residues. CDR3 protein: CASSDPPRDNSYEQYF. Written as DNA, the CDR3 is TGTGCCAGCAGCGACCCACCCCGGGACAACTCCTACGAGCAGTACTTC.

This chain joins TRBV11-2 and TRBJ2-7, with a tentative D call TRBD1 (6 bases). With 5 bases removed from V and 2 bases from J, the gap between germline ends came to 16 bases. This CDR3 has 15 residues. From germline, CDR1 is SGHAT and CDR2 FQNNGV. CDR3 in DNA: TGTGCCAGCAGCGTTACAGGGATAGGGCCCTACGAGCAGTACTTC. Protein sequence: CASSVTGIGPYEQYF. The whole variable domain, filled in from reference TRBV11-2 and TRBJ2-7, reads EAGVAQSPRYKIIEKRQSVAFWCNPISGHATLYWYQQILGQGPKLLIQFQNNGVVDDSQLPKDRFSAERLKGVDSTLKIQPAKLEDSAVYLCASSVTGIGPYEQYFGPGTRLTVT.

This chain uses TRBV19 with TRBJ2-1, with D unresolved. The V gene's germline CDR1 is LNHDA and CDR2 SQIVND (reference sequence). V was pared by 1 base and J by 4 bases, with 17 bases between. The CDR3 runs 17 residues. The CDR3 here is CASSIATPEPRYNEQFF. The CDR3 nucleotides read TGTGCCAGTAGTATAGCCACCCCCGAGCCTCGGTACAATGAGCAGTTCTTC.

This clone has a handful of counts. This chain joins TRBV5-6 and TRBJ1-5, with D hard to call. Between the trimmed V and J ends, which lost 0 bases and 2 bases, there was a span of 9 bases. Germline-derived CDR1 and CDR2 are SGHDT and YYEEEE. This CDR3 has 15 amino acids. The CDR3 nucleotides are TGTGCCAGCAGCTTGGGCTCCGGGGGCAATCAGCCCCAGCATTTT. Amino acid sequence: CASSLGSGGNQPQHF.

The rearrangement uses TRBV5-1 and TRBJ2-3; 7 bases map to TRBD2. CDR1 is SGHRS and CDR2 is YFSETQ in the germline V gene. This CDR3 spans 15 amino acids. The J segment lost 0 bases and the V segment lost 4 bases, leaving 5 bases of the junction unmatched. The CDR3 nucleotides read TGCGCCAGCAGCATTAGCGGGTCTAGCACAGATACGCAGTATTTT. This encodes CASSISGSSTDTQYF. Complete variable domain (other parts from reference TRBV5-1 and TRBJ2-3): KAGVTQTPRYLIKTRGQQVTLSCSPISGHRSVSWYQQTPGQGLQFLFEYFSETQRNKGNFPGRFSGRQFSNSRSEMNVSTLELGDSALYLCASSISGSSTDTQYFGPGTRLTVL.

This rearrangement joins TRBV25-1 to TRBJ1-2; 8 bases agree with TRBD1. V lost 8 bases, J lost 6 bases, and 5 bases stayed unmatched. Germline assignment: CDR1 MGHDK and CDR2 SYGVNS. This CDR3 spans 12 amino acids. The CDR3 bases are TGTGCCAGCTGGGACAGGCCGGATGGCTACACCTTC. Protein product: CASWDRPDGYTF.

The rearrangement joins TRBV9 to TRBJ1-1; no reliable D call. In germline, CDR1 is SGDLS, CDR2 YYNGEE. Between the trimmed V and J ends, which lost 4 bases and 1 base, there was a span of 5 bases. The CDR3 runs to 12 residues. CDR3 sequence: CASSSPNTEAFF. The CDR3 coding sequence is TGTGCCAGCAGCAGCCCGAACACTGAAGCTTTCTTT.

In nucleotides, the CDR3 is TGTGCCAGCAGCCTACCAGGGTTGCAAACTGAAGCTTTCTTT. Protein: CASSLPGLQTEAFF. V and J are TRBV5-4 and TRBJ1-1, with a possible D match to TRBD1 (5 bases). The CDR3 totals 14 residues. Germline V CDR1 and CDR2: SGHNT, YYREEE (reference sequence). V was pared by 4 bases and J by 5 bases, with 15 bases between.

The chain combines TRBV7-9 with TRBJ1-2, with 8 bases aligning to TRBD1. This CDR3 region has 15 residues. Germline V CDR1 and CDR2: SEHNR, FQNEAQ (reference sequence). The V segment lost 5 bases and the J segment 8 bases; nucleotides outside the gene matches: 13. In nucleotides, the CDR3 is TGTGCCAGCAGCCGCGGGGGAGACGACAGGGGAGGCTACACCTTC. Translating it yields CASSRGGDDRGGYTF.